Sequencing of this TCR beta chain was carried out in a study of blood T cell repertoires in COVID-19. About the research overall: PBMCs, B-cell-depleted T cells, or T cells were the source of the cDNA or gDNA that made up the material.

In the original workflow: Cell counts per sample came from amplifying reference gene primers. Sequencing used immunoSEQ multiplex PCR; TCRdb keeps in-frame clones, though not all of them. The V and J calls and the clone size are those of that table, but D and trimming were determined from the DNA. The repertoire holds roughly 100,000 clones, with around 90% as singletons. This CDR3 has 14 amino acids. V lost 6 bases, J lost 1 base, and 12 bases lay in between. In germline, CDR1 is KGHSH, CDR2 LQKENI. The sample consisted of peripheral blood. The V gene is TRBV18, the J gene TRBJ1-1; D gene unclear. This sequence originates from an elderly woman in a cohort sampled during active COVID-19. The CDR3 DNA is TGTGCCAGCTCCACATCAGTGGCGAACACTGAAGCTTTCTTT. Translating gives CASSTSVANTEAFF.